This TCR beta chain was identified during a study of cytomegalovirus exposure and HLA in healthy donors. Study in general: Under 90% of 398 genotyped donors fell in the Caucasian-associated ancestry cluster.

In the PCR, 60 Vbeta and 13 Jbeta primers were used. The repertoire was sequenced with immunoSEQ multiplex PCR; TCRdb's copy has only in-frame clones and lacks some. The table records nearly 110,000 clones, roughly four fifths of them present only once. Germline lookup yields CDR1 MNHEY and CDR2 SVGAGI. The CDR3 is made up of 16 amino acids. J lost 3 bases, V lost 0 bases, and 8 bases had no gene match. General observations from the study: A later analysis showed HLA-associated TCR beta chains outstripping equally common others in clonal expansion. Earlier results showed most TCR beta V segments being productive about 87% or about 30% of the time.

As concerns this clone: Antigen specificity is unknown.

This clonotype originated in a man between 18 and 29 years old in good health and CMV-seronegative. The sequenced sample was PBMCs. The chain uses TRBV6-5 and TRBJ2-7; 7 bases agree with TRBD2. CDR3 sequence reads: CASSYSRLRGSYEQYF. In DNA, the CDR3 is TGTGCCAGCAGTTACTCGAGACTACGCGGGAGCTACGAGCAGTACTTC.